Below, 10 T cell receptor beta chains from the same sample are listed, as sequenced in a study of blood T cell repertoires in COVID-19. Sequenced by immunoSEQ multiplex PCR; TCRdb stores in-frame clones only, minus some. Here the sample spans 100,000 to 150,000 clones, 65% to 90% being singletons. The sequenced material came from peripheral blood. These receptors came from a woman of 80 years or more with acute or convalescent COVID-19.

J is TRBJ2-7 and V is TRBV5-1, with D maybe TRBD1 (6 bases). Trimming left V 4 bases short and J 4 bases short, with 15 bases between. In germline, CDR1 is SGHRS, CDR2 YFSETQ. CDR3 length: 14 amino acids. CDR3 bases: TGCGCCAGCAGCGATCCCCAGGGGTTTTACGAGCAGTACTTC. Translation gives CASSDPQGFYEQYF.

The chain employs TRBV6-5 and TRBJ2-5, with D perhaps TRBD2 (7 bases). This CDR3 region has 15 residues. V lost 4 bases to trimming and J lost 4 bases, with 16 bases between them. The germline V gene has CDR1 MNHEY and CDR2 SVGAGI. CDR3 bases: TGTGCCAGCAGTTCCTGGGAGGGGGGGAGAGAGACCCAGTACTTC. It translates to CASSSWEGGRETQYF.

The chain couples TRBV5-6 to TRBJ1-1; weak D call: TRBD1 (6 bases). V was cut by 4 bases and J by 4 bases, with 11 bases left in between. Germline V gene sequence: CDR1 SGHDT, CDR2 YYEEEE. The CDR3 has 13 amino acids. Here the CDR3 DNA reads TGTGCCAGCAGCCAGGGGCCGACCACTGAAGCTTTCTTT. It specifies CASSQGPTTEAFF.

This clone was seen a single time. The J gene is TRBJ2-2, the V gene TRBV6-2 or TRBV6-3; the match to TRBD2 covers 9 bases. Germline CDR1 MNHEY, CDR2 SVGEGT. V lost 2 bases, J lost 1 base, and 8 bases stayed unmatched. The CDR3 covers 18 residues. In nucleotides, the CDR3 is TGTGCCAGCAGTTACCCCGCTAGCGGGACGTGGAACACCGGGGAGCTGTTTTTT. Its protein is CASSYPASGTWNTGELFF.

V is TRBV28 and J is TRBJ1-6, with 9 bases aligning to TRBD1. Germline-derived CDR1 and CDR2 are MDHEN and SYDVKM. J gave up 7 bases and V 6 bases, and 7 bases lay outside the gene matches. This CDR3 is 15 amino acids long. The CDR3 is CASSTDGTGNSPLHF. DNA for the CDR3: TGTGCCAGCAGCACCGATGGGACAGGGAATTCACCCCTCCACTTT.

The chain joins TRBV9 to TRBJ1-2; D is possibly TRBD1 (5 bases). The CDR3 extends over 17 amino acids. Trimming left V 0 bases short and J 2 bases short, with 17 bases between. Germline lookup yields CDR1 SGDLS and CDR2 YYNGEE. The CDR3 protein is CASSVGIRQLFNYGYTF. DNA for the CDR3: TGTGCCAGCAGCGTAGGTATCAGACAGCTATTCAACTATGGCTACACCTTC.

This clone has a handful of counts. This chain uses TRBV11-2 with TRBJ2-3; 7 bases are a match to TRBD2. Germline assignment: CDR1 SGHAT and CDR2 FQNNGV. V trimming: 1 base; J trimming: 14 bases; junction bases outside the gene matches: 6. CDR3 length equals 12 residues. As DNA, the CDR3 is TGTGCCAGCAGCTTAGGAGCGGGGCTGGGGTATTTT. This translates into CASSLGAGLGYF. The complete variable domain, with remaining parts taken from reference TRBV11-2 and TRBJ2-3, reads EAGVAQSPRYKIIEKRQSVAFWCNPISGHATLYWYQQILGQGPKLLIQFQNNGVVDDSQLPKDRFSAERLKGVDSTLKIQPAKLEDSAVYLCASSLGAGLGYFGPGTRLTVL.

V gene TRBV7-9 combines with J gene TRBJ1-1; 8 bases map to TRBD1. The CDR3 is 14 amino acids. The germline CDR1 and CDR2 sequences are SEHNR and FQNEAQ (reference sequence). Trimming removed 6 bases from V and 0 bases from J; junction bases left unmatched: 3. CDR3 coding DNA: TGTGCCAGCAGTACGGGACAGGTGAACACTGAAGCTTTCTTT. Residues: CASSTGQVNTEAFF.

This clone was detected a few times. The chain links TRBV7-9 to TRBJ2-7; no clear D. The CDR3 length is 13 residues. The V gene lost 8 bases and the J gene lost 3 bases, with 14 bases spanning the gap. Per the germline V gene, CDR1 is SEHNR and CDR2 is FQNEAQ (reference sequence). The CDR3 region has the DNA TGTGCCAGCTCTCCACGGGTACGCTACGAGCAGTACTTC. The encoded protein is CASSPRVRYEQYF. Supplemented by reference TRBV7-9 and TRBJ2-7, the full variable domain reads DTGVSQNPRHKITKRGQNVTFRCDPISEHNRLYWYRQTLGQGPEFLTYFQNEAQLEKSRLLSDRFSAERPKGSFSTLEIQRTEQGDSAMYLCASSPRVRYEQYFGPGTRLTVT.

This chain links TRBV19 with TRBJ1-3, with D perhaps TRBD1 (6 bases). The CDR3 is 13 amino acids. Per germline, CDR1 LNHDA and CDR2 SQIVND (reference sequence). Trimming removed 6 bases from V and 4 bases from J, with 10 bases in between. The CDR3 sequence is CASRRTDGNTIYF. The DNA of the CDR3 is TGTGCCAGTAGAAGGACAGACGGAAACACCATATATTTT. The full variable domain, in which reference TRBV19 and TRBJ1-3 provide the parts outside the CDR3, is DGGITQSPKYLFRKEGQNVTLSCEQNLNHDAMYWYRQDPGQGLRLIYYSQIVNDFQKGDIAEGYSVSREKKESFPLTVTSAQKNPTAFYLCASRRTDGNTIYFGEGSWLTVV.